This TCR beta chain came from a study of T cells in Graves' hyperthyroidism and ophthalmopathy. Study outcomes and limitations: Before onset, ophthalmopathy was predicted by the model a median 6.5 months earlier. Most expanded thyroid clonotypes above 0.001 recurred in blood.

V was shortened by 7 bases and J by 3 bases, with 16 bases between the two germline ends. This CDR3 is 15 amino acids long. Germline V gene data show CDR1 as SEHNR and CDR2 as FQNEAQ (reference sequence). Authors of the study amplified TCR beta CDR3 regions from RNA transcripts. The TCR CDR3 was amplified in a first-round RT-PCR using the HTBI primer set. One entry per CDR3 protein results from TCRdb running MiXCR on the multiplex PCR reads. The table records under 350,000 distinct CDR3 sequences, 15% to 20% of them present only once. Note on this clonotype: The antigen is not known.

This receptor was identified in a woman aged 60-70 years with Graves' ophthalmopathy. The sequencing sample was made of blood. This chain uses TRBV7-9 with TRBJ2-4; D is undetermined. The CDR3 nucleotides are TGTGCCAGCACCCTATATATTGACCTCAAAAACATTCAGTACTTC. It translates to CASTLYIDLKNIQYF.